A selection of T cell receptor beta chains follows, all from one sample in a study of Tregs in tolerant kidney transplant recipients. The table came from immunoSEQ multiplex PCR; TCRdb's copy has only in-frame clones and leaves some out. The table records tens of thousands of clones, about 89% of them present only once. Sequenced material: Tregs from blood. These receptors were obtained from a human donor in good health. CDR3s include the opening cysteine and the closing phenylalanine or tryptophan. D genes are given only for firm matches. Size is omitted from some rows. Given values are once, few, many or a class for expanded clones.

V: TRBV5-1
D: NA
size: NA
J: TRBJ2-7
DNA: TGCGCCAGCAGCAACGACAGGCGCTACGAGCAGTACTTC
CDR3: CASSNDRRYEQYF

V: TRBV11-2
D: TRBD2
size: NA
J: TRBJ2-7
DNA: TGTGCCAGCAGCTACGGGACTAGCGGTTACGAGCAGTACTTC
CDR3: CASSYGTSGYEQYF

V: TRBV5-8
D: NA
size: NA
J: TRBJ2-5
DNA: TGTGCCAGCAGCCGTTTGGAGACCCAGTACTTC
CDR3: CASSRLETQYF

V: TRBV19
D: TRBD2
size: once
J: TRBJ2-3
DNA: TGTGCCTCTAGCGGGGACACAGATACGCAGTATTTT
CDR3: CASSGDTDTQYF

V: TRBV15
D: NA
size: NA
J: TRBJ2-5
DNA: TGTGCCGCTCAACAGGGAACGAAAGAGACCCAGTACTTC
CDR3: CAAQQGTKETQYF

V: TRBV5-1
D: NA
size: once
J: TRBJ2-1
DNA: TGCGCCAGCAGCCTTCGTGCGGGTGGCGTCTCCTACAATGAGCAGTTCTTC
CDR3: CASSLRAGGVSYNEQFF

V: TRBV7-8
D: NA
size: NA
J: TRBJ2-1
DNA: TGTGCCAGCAGCTTAGCGGGGGGATACAGTCGGAATGAGCAGTTCTTC
CDR3: CASSLAGGYSRNEQFF

V: TRBV11-2
D: TRBD1
size: few
J: TRBJ1-2
DNA: TGTGCCAGCAGCTTAGTCGACAGGGGGTACGGCTACACCTTC
CDR3: CASSLVDRGYGYTF

V: TRBV11-2
D: NA
size: once
J: TRBJ2-2
DNA: TGTGCCAGCAGCCTACGAGGAGGGTTAGACGGGGGCACCGGGGAGCTGTTTTTT
CDR3: CASSLRGGLDGGTGELFF

V: TRBV5-1
D: TRBD1
size: NA
J: TRBJ1-6
DNA: TGCGCCAGCAGGACGGGACAGGGTAATTCACCCCTCCACTTT
CDR3: CASRTGQGNSPLHF

V: TRBV23-1
D: NA
size: NA
J: TRBJ2-7
DNA: TGCGCCAGCAGTCAAACAGCGTCGGAGTCCTACGAGCAGTACTTC
CDR3: CASSQTASESYEQYF

V: TRBV19
D: NA
size: few
J: TRBJ1-6
DNA: TGTGCCAGTACACAGGGCTATAATTCACCCCTCCACTTT
CDR3: CASTQGYNSPLHF

V: TRBV19
D: NA
size: NA
J: TRBJ1-1
DNA: TGTGCCAGTAGCCTCCTCCACAGAGACCAGAAAGCTTTCTTT
CDR3: CASSLLHRDQKAFF

V: TRBV2
D: NA
size: NA
J: TRBJ2-7
DNA: TGTGCCAGCAGTGAAGGGGACCTCAGCTCCTACGAGCAGTACTTC
CDR3: CASSEGDLSSYEQYF

V: TRBV11-2
D: NA
size: NA
J: TRBJ1-3
DNA: TGTGCCAGCAGCTTATCTGGAAACACCATATATTTT
CDR3: CASSLSGNTIYF

V: TRBV5-1
D: TRBD2
size: few
J: TRBJ2-2
DNA: TGCGCCAGCAGCTTGAACCTAGCGGACACCGGGGAGCTGTTTTTT
CDR3: CASSLNLADTGELFF